The rows below give T cell receptor beta chains drawn from one sample of a study of T cell responses to AZD1222 COVID-19 vaccine. The protocol was immunoSEQ multiplex PCR, while the TCRdb copy is restricted to in-frame clones and leaves out a portion. The sample yields around 150,000 clones, about nine tenths seen once. Material: peripheral blood, obtained on day 0 of AZD1222 vaccination. The receptors here all came from an adult in good health. CDR3s include the opening cysteine and the closing phenylalanine or tryptophan.

j_call | v_call | cdr3_aa
TRBJ1-4 | TRBV6-5 | CASKGYPEKLFF
TRBJ1-1 | TRBV2 | CASSRDRGRLTEAFF
TRBJ1-2 | TRBV2 | CASSEALAGAGDYGYTF
TRBJ1-1 | TRBV4-1 | CASGAGYNTEAFF
TRBJ1-1 | TRBV12-5 | CASGLMSAGNTEAFF
TRBJ1-5 | TRBV30 | CALNTGFNQPQHF
TRBJ2-1 | TRBV5-1 | CASSSDYNEQFF
TRBJ2-7 | TRBV7-9 | CASREGGEQYF
TRBJ2-5 | TRBV11-2 | CASSTSLSAQETQYF
TRBJ1-3 | TRBV4-3 | CASSPQGVEHTIYF
TRBJ1-6 | TRBV4-3 | CASSQGQGANSPLHF
TRBJ2-7 | TRBV2 | CASSDGGYYEQYF
TRBJ2-1 | TRBV7-2 | CASSSTSGSPSNEQFF
TRBJ2-1 | TRBV9 | CASSVGVAGYNEQFF
TRBJ2-7 | TRBV19 | CASSIPGSSYEQYF
TRBJ1-3 | TRBV5-8 | CASSLYSGNTIYF
TRBJ2-4 | TRBV18 | CASSPRPAGGTDIQYF
TRBJ2-7 | TRBV28 | CASSQTDTYEQYF
TRBJ2-3 | TRBV5-6 | CASSLARTSGVIDTQYF
TRBJ1-1 | TRBV5-1 | CASSLVGVGTEAFF
TRBJ1-1 | TRBV5-4 | CASSLEGQDTEAFF
TRBJ1-1 | TRBV7-2 | CASSSRTGITEAFF
TRBJ1-4 | TRBV19 | CASSDRGGVNEKLFF
TRBJ1-4 | TRBV19 | CATSDKDSGGSTNEKLFF
TRBJ1-1 | TRBV7-2 | CASSLSGNTEAFF
TRBJ1-5 | TRBV19 | CASSITGRNPYSNQPQHF
TRBJ2-1 | TRBV11-2 | CASSLGSNEQFF
TRBJ1-1 | TRBV29-1 | CSVVSGRDGGENTEAFF
TRBJ1-3 | TRBV29-1 | CSVEAPGFSGNTIYF
TRBJ2-3 | TRBV11-2 | CASSSGLAGSDTQYF
TRBJ1-4 | TRBV7-2 | CASSLRSTTNEKLFF
TRBJ1-5 | TRBV13 | CASSLGAGSNQPQHF
TRBJ2-1 | TRBV10-3 | CAISGTSGGYNEQFF
TRBJ2-3 | TRBV1 | CTSSQDLAGGTDTQYF
TRBJ2-3 | TRBV19 | CASSPALYADTQYF
TRBJ1-1 | TRBV2 | CASSEARSGVNTEAFF
TRBJ1-5 | TRBV19 | CASSPGQGWAQHF
TRBJ2-1 | TRBV29-1 | CSVALSSYNEQFF
TRBJ1-4 | TRBV5-1 | CASSPRPGTDEKLFF
TRBJ1-1 | TRBV7-9 | CASLDIHTEAFF
TRBJ1-5 | TRBV4-1 | CASSLMDSSNQPQHF
TRBJ2-7 | TRBV6-5 | CASTPDRVGEQYF
TRBJ2-3 | TRBV2 | CASSGGGLAGDTQYF
TRBJ2-1 | TRBV12-3/TRBV12-4 | CASSLAAEFF
TRBJ2-7 | TRBV7-2 | CASSLRGTSGRAYEQYF
TRBJ2-4 | TRBV28 | CASKRVAKNIQYF
TRBJ1-6 | TRBV4-3 | CASSLDRYNSPLHF
TRBJ1-1 | TRBV2 | CASSLRDRGEAFF